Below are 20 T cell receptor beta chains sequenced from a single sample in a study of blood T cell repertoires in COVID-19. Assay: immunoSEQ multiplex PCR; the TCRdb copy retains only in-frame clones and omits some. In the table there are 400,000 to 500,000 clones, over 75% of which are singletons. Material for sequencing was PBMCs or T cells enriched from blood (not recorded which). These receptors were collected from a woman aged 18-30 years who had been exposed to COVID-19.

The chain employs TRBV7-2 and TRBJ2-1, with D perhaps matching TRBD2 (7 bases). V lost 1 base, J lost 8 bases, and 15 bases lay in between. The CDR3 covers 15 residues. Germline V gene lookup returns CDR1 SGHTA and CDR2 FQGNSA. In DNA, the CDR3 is TGTGCCAGCAGCTTAGTGGGGGGGGGCCCGGATGAGCAGTTCTTC. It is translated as CASSLVGGGPDEQFF.

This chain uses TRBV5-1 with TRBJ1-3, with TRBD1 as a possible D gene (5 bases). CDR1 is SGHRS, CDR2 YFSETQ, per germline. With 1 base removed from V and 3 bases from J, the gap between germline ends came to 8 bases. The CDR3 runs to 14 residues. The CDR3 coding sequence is TGCGCCAGCAGCTTGCCAGGGAATGGAAACACCATATATTTT. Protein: CASSLPGNGNTIYF.

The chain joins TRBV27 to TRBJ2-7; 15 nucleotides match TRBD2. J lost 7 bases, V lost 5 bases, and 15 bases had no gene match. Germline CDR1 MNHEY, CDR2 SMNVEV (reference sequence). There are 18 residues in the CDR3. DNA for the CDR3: TGTGCCAGCAGTCCAGCAACCGGGACTAGCGGGAGGTCGTCTGAGCAGTACTTC. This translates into CASSPATGTSGRSSEQYF.

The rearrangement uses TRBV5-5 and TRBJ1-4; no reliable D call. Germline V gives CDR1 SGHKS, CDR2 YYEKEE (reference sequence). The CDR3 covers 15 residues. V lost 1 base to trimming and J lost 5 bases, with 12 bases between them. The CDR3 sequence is CASSLLEGSNEKLFF. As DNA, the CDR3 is TGTGCCAGCAGCTTGTTGGAGGGCTCGAATGAAAAACTGTTTTTT.

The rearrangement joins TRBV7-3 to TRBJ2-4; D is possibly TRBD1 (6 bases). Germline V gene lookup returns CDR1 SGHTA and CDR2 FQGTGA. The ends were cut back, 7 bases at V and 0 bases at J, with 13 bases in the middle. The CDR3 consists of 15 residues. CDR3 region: CASTPRGLAKNIQYF. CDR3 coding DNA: TGTGCCAGCACTCCCAGGGGATTAGCCAAAAACATTCAGTACTTC.

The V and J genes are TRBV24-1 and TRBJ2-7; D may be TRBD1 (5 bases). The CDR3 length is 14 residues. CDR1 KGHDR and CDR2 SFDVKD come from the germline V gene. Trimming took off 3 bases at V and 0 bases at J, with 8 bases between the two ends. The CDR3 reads CATSDPTVSYEQYF. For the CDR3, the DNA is TGTGCCACCAGTGATCCGACAGTCTCCTACGAGCAGTACTTC.

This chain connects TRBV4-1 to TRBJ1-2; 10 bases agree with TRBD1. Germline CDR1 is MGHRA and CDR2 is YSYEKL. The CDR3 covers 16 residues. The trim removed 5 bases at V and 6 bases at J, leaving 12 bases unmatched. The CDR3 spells CASSYRPGQGIDGYTF. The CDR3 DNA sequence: TGCGCCAGCAGCTATCGACCGGGACAGGGGATTGATGGCTACACCTTC.

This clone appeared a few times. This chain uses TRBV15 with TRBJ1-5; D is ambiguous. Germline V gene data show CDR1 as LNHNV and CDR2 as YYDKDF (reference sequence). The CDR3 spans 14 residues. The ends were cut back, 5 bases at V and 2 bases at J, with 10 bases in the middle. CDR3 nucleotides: TGTGCCACCAGCCAGGCAGTGGGCAATCAGCCCCAGCATTTT. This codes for CATSQAVGNQPQHF.

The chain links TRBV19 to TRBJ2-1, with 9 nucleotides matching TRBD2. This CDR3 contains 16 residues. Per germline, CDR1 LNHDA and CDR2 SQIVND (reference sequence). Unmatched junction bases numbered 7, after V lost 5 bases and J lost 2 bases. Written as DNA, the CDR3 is TGTGCCAGTAGTCGACGTAGCGGGAGTGCCTACAATGAGCAGTTCTTC. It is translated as CASSRRSGSAYNEQFF.

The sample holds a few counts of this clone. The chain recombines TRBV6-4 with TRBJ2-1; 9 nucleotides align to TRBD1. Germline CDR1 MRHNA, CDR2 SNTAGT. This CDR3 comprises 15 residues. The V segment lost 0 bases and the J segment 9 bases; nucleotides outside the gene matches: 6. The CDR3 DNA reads TGTGCCAGCAGTGACTCGGAAACAGGGGGCGGTGAGCAGTTCTTC. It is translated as CASSDSETGGGEQFF.

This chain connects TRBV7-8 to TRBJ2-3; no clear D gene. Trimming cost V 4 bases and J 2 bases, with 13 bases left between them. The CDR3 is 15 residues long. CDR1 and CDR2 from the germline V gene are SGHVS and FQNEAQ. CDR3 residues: CASSSQRLNTDTQYF. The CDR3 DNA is TGTGCCAGCAGCTCCCAGAGGCTTAACACAGATACGCAGTATTTT.

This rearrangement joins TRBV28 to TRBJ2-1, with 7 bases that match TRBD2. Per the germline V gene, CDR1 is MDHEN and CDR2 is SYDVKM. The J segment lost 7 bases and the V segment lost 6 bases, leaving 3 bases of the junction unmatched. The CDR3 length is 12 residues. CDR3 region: CASRAGENEQFF. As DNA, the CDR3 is TGTGCCAGCAGGGCGGGAGAGAATGAGCAGTTCTTC.

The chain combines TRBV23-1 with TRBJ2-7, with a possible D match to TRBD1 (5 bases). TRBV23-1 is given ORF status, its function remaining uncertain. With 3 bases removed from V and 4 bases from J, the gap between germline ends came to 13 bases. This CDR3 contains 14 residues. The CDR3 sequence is CASSQRPGHYEQYF. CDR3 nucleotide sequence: TGCGCCAGCAGTCAGAGGCCAGGGCATTACGAGCAGTACTTC.

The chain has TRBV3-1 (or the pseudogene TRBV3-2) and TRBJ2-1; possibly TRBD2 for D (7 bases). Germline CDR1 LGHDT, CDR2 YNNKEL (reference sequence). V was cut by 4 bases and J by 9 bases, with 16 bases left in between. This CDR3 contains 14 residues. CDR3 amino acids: CASSRTGGPSEQFF. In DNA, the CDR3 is TGTGCCAGCAGCCGGACGGGGGGCCCGAGTGAGCAGTTCTTC.

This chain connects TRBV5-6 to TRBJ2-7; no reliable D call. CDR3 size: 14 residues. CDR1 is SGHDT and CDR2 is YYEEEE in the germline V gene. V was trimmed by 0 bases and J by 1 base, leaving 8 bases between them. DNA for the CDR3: TGTGCCAGCAGCTTGGATCGCAGTTCCTACGAGCAGTACTTC. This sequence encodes CASSLDRSSYEQYF.

CDR3 in DNA: TGCAGTGCTGGGAGCGGCACTGAAGCTTTCTTT. It encodes CSAGSGTEAFF. The rearrangement links TRBV20-1 to TRBJ1-1; D not resolved. Germline V gene sequence: CDR1 DFQATT, CDR2 SNEGSKA (reference sequence). V was trimmed by 5 bases and J by 4 bases, leaving 8 bases between them. The CDR3 length is 11 residues.

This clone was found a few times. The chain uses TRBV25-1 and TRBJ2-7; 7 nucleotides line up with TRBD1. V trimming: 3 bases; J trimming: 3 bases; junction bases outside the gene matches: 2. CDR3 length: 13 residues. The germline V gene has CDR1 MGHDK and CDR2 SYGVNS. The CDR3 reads CASSDGTDYEQYF. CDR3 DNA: TGTGCCAGCAGTGATGGGACAGACTACGAGCAGTACTTC.

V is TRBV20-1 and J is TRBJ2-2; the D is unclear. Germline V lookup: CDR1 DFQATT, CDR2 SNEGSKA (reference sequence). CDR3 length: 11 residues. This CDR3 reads CSLPGTGELFF. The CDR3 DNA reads TGCAGCCTTCCGGGCACCGGGGAGCTGTTTTTT.

CDR3 sequence reads: CASTRREDTSGEQYF. The CDR3 coding sequence is TGTGCCAGCACCCGAAGAGAGGATACCTCTGGGGAGCAGTACTTC. This sequence joins TRBV11-2 and TRBJ2-7; D is uncertain. Between the trimmed V and J ends, which lost 7 bases and 7 bases, there was a span of 23 bases. The CDR3 extends over 15 amino acids. CDR1 and CDR2 from the germline V gene are SGHAT and FQNNGV.

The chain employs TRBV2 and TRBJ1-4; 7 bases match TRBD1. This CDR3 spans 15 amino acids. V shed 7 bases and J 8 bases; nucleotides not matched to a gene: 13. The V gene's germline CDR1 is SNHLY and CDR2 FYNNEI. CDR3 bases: TGTGCCAGCAACCCTTTGACAGGGACGGCGGAAAAACTGTTTTTT. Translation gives CASNPLTGTAEKLFF.